This entry is about one T cell receptor beta chain. This table comes from immunoSEQ multiplex PCR, and its TCRdb copy is limited to in-frame clones, with some not included. The sample has fewer than 200,000 clones, nearly 96% seen once. These data are taken from a study of control samples from healthy donors and cancer patients. The V end lost 2 bases, the J end lost 0 bases, and 8 bases lay between the germline ends. Germline CDR1 and CDR2: SGHTA and FQGNSA. The CDR3 extends over 16 amino acids. The TCR originated in a woman aged 25 to 39 in good health. The sequencing sample was made of blood. The chain couples TRBV7-2 to TRBJ2-6; TRBD1 or TRBD2 may be the D gene (5 bases each). The CDR3 bases are TGTGCCAGCAGCTTAAGTGGGGGCTCTGGGGCCAACGTCCTGACTTTC. Its translation: CASSLSGGSGANVLTF.